A single sample is the source of the 5 T cell receptor beta chains below, sequenced in a study of cytomegalovirus exposure and HLA in healthy donors. A multiplex PCR was run with 60 Vbeta primers and 13 Jbeta primers. TCRdb keeps only in-frame clones here, not all; method: immunoSEQ multiplex PCR. Of some 56,000 clones in the sample, roughly 53% were seen once. Sequenced: PBMCs. The receptors here all came from a human donor in good health.

This clone has only a few counts. This chain's CDR3 is CASSLALQGPDTQYF. The CDR3 DNA sequence: TGTGCCAGCAGCTTGGCCTTACAGGGTCCAGATACGCAGTATTTT. The J gene is TRBJ2-3, the V gene TRBV5-4, with a possible D match to TRBD1 (6 bases). Trimming left V 0 bases short and J 4 bases short, with 12 bases between. From germline, CDR1 is SGHNT and CDR2 YYREEE (reference sequence). This CDR3 contains 15 residues.

This chain joins TRBV27 and TRBJ2-3, with TRBD2 identical over 10 bases. CDR1 MNHEY and CDR2 SMNVEV come from the germline V gene (reference sequence). The CDR3 spans 23 residues. With 5 bases clipped from V and 0 bases from J, the junction kept 26 bases outside the gene matches. The CDR3 protein is CASSPALAGALPGTPFSTDTQYF. The CDR3 nucleotides read TGTGCCAGCAGTCCAGCCCTAGCGGGGGCCCTCCCGGGGACTCCTTTTAGCACAGATACGCAGTATTTT.

The rearrangement links TRBV5-4 to TRBJ2-5; TRBD1 matches at 7 bases. The J call is uncertain, as TRBJ2-7 better fits the DNA end. This CDR3 is built from 15 residues. Germline V gene sequence: CDR1 SGHNT, CDR2 YYREEE (reference sequence). This CDR3 is CASSYPRQGADEQYF. In nucleotides, the CDR3 is TGTGCCAGCAGCTACCCACGACAGGGTGCCGACGAGCAGTACTTC.

This clone was observed a few times. The chain recombines TRBV18 with TRBJ2-2; 9 bases fit TRBD2. There are 16 residues in the CDR3. The V segment lost 4 bases and the J segment 1 base; nucleotides outside the gene matches: 4. Germline V lookup: CDR1 KGHSH, CDR2 LQKENI. CDR3 sequence reads: CASSQGTSLNTGELFF. In DNA form, the CDR3 reads TGTGCCAGCTCACAAGGGACTAGCTTGAACACCGGGGAGCTGTTTTTT. The whole variable domain, filled in from reference TRBV18 and TRBJ2-2, reads NAGVMQNPRHLVRRRGQEARLRCSPMKGHSHVYWYRQLPEEGLKFMVYLQKENIIDESGMPKERFSAEFPKEGPSILRIQQVVRGDSAAYFCASSQGTSLNTGELFFGEGSRLTVL.

The chain links TRBV5-4 to TRBJ2-1, with 12 bases identical to TRBD1. The germline V gene encodes CDR1 SGHNT and CDR2 YYREEE (reference sequence). J lost 7 bases, V lost 4 bases, and 9 bases had no gene match. CDR3 length: 16 residues. CDR3 nucleotides: TGTGCCAGCAGCCTATGGGGACAGGGGGCGCGGAATGAGCAGTTCTTC. Amino acids: CASSLWGQGARNEQFF.